This TCR beta chain was profiled in a study of cytomegalovirus exposure and HLA in healthy donors. Amplification used 60 Vbeta primers and 13 Jbeta primers. Profiling relied on immunoSEQ multiplex PCR, and the TCRdb table lists in-frame clones only, not all of them. The sample consists of about 190,000 clones, roughly 83% of them appearing once. The sample was PBMCs. The TCR originated in a boy younger than 10 in good health and CMV-seronegative.

This chain's CDR3 is CASSLPKDRGKLNTEAFF. CDR3 in DNA: TGTGCCAGCAGCTTGCCGAAGGACAGGGGGAAACTGAACACTGAAGCTTTCTTT. The chain couples TRBV5-6 to TRBJ1-1; TRBD1 aligns across 10 bases. This CDR3 contains 18 residues. Looked up from germline, CDR1 is SGHDT and CDR2 is YYEEEE. Trimming at V came to 1 base and at J to 0 bases, leaving 9 bases not matched to a gene.